This is a list of T cell receptor beta chains from one sample in a study of Graves' ophthalmopathy and Graves' hyperthyroidism. TCRdb itself ran the multiplex PCR reads through MiXCR, one entry per CDR3 protein. Among around 1.1 million distinct CDR3 sequences listed, about 38% were seen once. The specimen sequenced was peripheral blood or thyroid tissue (not recorded which). These receptors were obtained from an adult man with Graves' hyperthyroidism. Both conserved end residues are part of each CDR3. A D gene is named only where the DNA matches it firmly. The size field is filled for only some rows; it gives once, few, many or a size class.

d_call: TRBD1; j_call: TRBJ1-2; v_call: TRBV11-2; clone_size: -; cdr3_nt: TGTGCCTGGAGTCCGCGGACAGGGCAGGGCTACACCTTC; cdr3_aa: CAWSPRTGQGYTF
d_call: TRBD1; j_call: TRBJ1-4; v_call: TRBV7-2; clone_size: -; cdr3_nt: TGTGCCAGCAGCTCCTCCGGGACAGGGGGCTTT; cdr3_aa: CASSSSGTGGF
d_call: -; j_call: TRBJ2-6; v_call: TRBV11-2; clone_size: few; cdr3_nt: TGTGCCAGCAGCTTAGACAGGGCGGCAGGGCACGTCTCTGGGGCCAACGTCCTGACTTTC; cdr3_aa: CASSLDRAAGHVSGANVLTF
d_call: -; j_call: TRBJ2-7; v_call: TRBV20-1; clone_size: once; cdr3_nt: TGCAGTGCTGGGGGGAGGAGCTCCTACGAGCAGTACTTC; cdr3_aa: CSAGGRSSYEQYF
d_call: TRBD1; j_call: TRBJ1-1; v_call: TRBV2; clone_size: -; cdr3_nt: TGTGCCGTAGGACAGGGACAATTGAACACTGAAGCTTTCTTT; cdr3_aa: CAVGQGQLNTEAFF
d_call: -; j_call: TRBJ1-1; v_call: TRBV20-1; clone_size: few; cdr3_nt: TGCAGTCTTAACAGGGCCCCAGGGGTGAACACTGAAGCTTTCTTT; cdr3_aa: CSLNRAPGVNTEAFF
d_call: -; j_call: TRBJ2-5; v_call: TRBV28; clone_size: -; cdr3_nt: TGTGCCAGCAGTTTTCCTAGCGATGGCGGGGAGACCCAGTACTTC; cdr3_aa: CASSFPSDGGETQYF
d_call: TRBD1; j_call: TRBJ2-7; v_call: TRBV5-1; clone_size: many; cdr3_nt: TGCGCCAGCTCCCCTACAGGGGGCCACGAGCAGTACTTC; cdr3_aa: CASSPTGGHEQYF
d_call: TRBD1; j_call: TRBJ2-7; v_call: TRBV28; clone_size: -; cdr3_nt: TGTGCCAGTGGAGAGGGGGCCGAGCAGTACTTC; cdr3_aa: CASGEGAEQYF
d_call: -; j_call: TRBJ2-7; v_call: TRBV10-3; clone_size: -; cdr3_nt: TGTGCCATCAGTGAGGCCGTTCCCTACGAGCAGTACTTC; cdr3_aa: CAISEAVPYEQYF
d_call: TRBD2; j_call: TRBJ2-7; v_call: TRBV20-1; clone_size: -; cdr3_nt: TGCAGTGCTGTCTCCGGGACTATCTACGAGCAGTACTTC; cdr3_aa: CSAVSGTIYEQYF
d_call: TRBD1; j_call: TRBJ2-5; v_call: TRBV7-9; clone_size: -; cdr3_nt: TGTGCCAGCAGCGGAGGACAGGGCAACAATCAGCCCCAGTACTTC; cdr3_aa: CASSGGQGNNQPQYF
d_call: TRBD1; j_call: TRBJ1-1; v_call: TRBV15; clone_size: many; cdr3_nt: TGTGCCACCAGCAGAGAATTAGGGGGCTACACTGAAGCTTTCTTT; cdr3_aa: CATSRELGGYTEAFF
d_call: TRBD2; j_call: TRBJ2-7; v_call: TRBV5-1; clone_size: -; cdr3_nt: TGCGCCAGCAGCTTGGGTCTGTCGAAAGGGGCTAGCGGGATGGGCGAGCAGTACTTC; cdr3_aa: CASSLGLSKGASGMGEQYF
d_call: -; j_call: TRBJ2-2; v_call: TRBV18; clone_size: -; cdr3_nt: TGTGCCAGCTCACCCCGTGCGGGGCGGACCGGGGAGCTGTTTTTT; cdr3_aa: CASSPRAGRTGELFF
d_call: -; j_call: TRBJ2-7; v_call: TRBV2; clone_size: -; cdr3_nt: TGTGCCAGCAGGCCTAGGGACGGAGCTACCTACGAGCAGTACTTC; cdr3_aa: CASRPRDGATYEQYF
d_call: TRBD1; j_call: TRBJ2-6; v_call: TRBV7-9; clone_size: many; cdr3_nt: TGTGCCAGCAGCTTGGGACAGGGGGCCAACGTCCTGACTTTC; cdr3_aa: CASSLGQGANVLTF
d_call: TRBD1; j_call: TRBJ1-1; v_call: TRBV7-9; clone_size: many; cdr3_nt: TGTGCCAGCAGCCCCCAGACAGGGGTGGCGACTGAAGCTTTCTTT; cdr3_aa: CASSPQTGVATEAFF
d_call: -; j_call: TRBJ1-3; v_call: TRBV13; clone_size: many; cdr3_nt: TGTGCCAGCAGCTTCTGGACGGGCTCTGGAAACACCATATATTTT; cdr3_aa: CASSFWTGSGNTIYF
d_call: -; j_call: TRBJ2-2; v_call: TRBV7-2; clone_size: many; cdr3_nt: TGTGCCAGCAGTCGGGCGCGTGGGCCCGGGGAGCTGTTTTTT; cdr3_aa: CASSRARGPGELFF
d_call: TRBD2; j_call: TRBJ2-5; v_call: TRBV7-2; clone_size: many; cdr3_nt: TGTGCCAGCAGCTTAGCGCTACGCGGGGGGCGCCAAGAGACCCAGTACTTC; cdr3_aa: CASSLALRGGRQETQYF
d_call: TRBD1; j_call: TRBJ2-7; v_call: TRBV28; clone_size: -; cdr3_nt: TGTGCCAGCAGTTTATCGGACAGGGGGCATAGATACGAGCAGTACTTC; cdr3_aa: CASSLSDRGHRYEQYF
d_call: TRBD1; j_call: TRBJ1-3; v_call: TRBV12-3/TRBV12-4; clone_size: many; cdr3_nt: TGTGCCAGCAGAGCCGGACAGGGGTATGGAAACACCATATATTTT; cdr3_aa: CASRAGQGYGNTIYF
d_call: -; j_call: TRBJ2-7; v_call: TRBV6-5; clone_size: many; cdr3_nt: TGTGCCAGCATTGGGGGTGGAGTTGGACGGCAGTACTTC; cdr3_aa: CASIGGGVGRQYF
d_call: TRBD1; j_call: TRBJ1-1; v_call: TRBV19; clone_size: -; cdr3_nt: TGTGCCAGTAGTTCCACGACAGGGTTGAACACTGAAGCTTTCTTT; cdr3_aa: CASSSTTGLNTEAFF
d_call: -; j_call: TRBJ1-5; v_call: TRBV20-1; clone_size: -; cdr3_nt: TGCAGTGCTGGCGGGGGTGGCCAGCCCCAGCATTTT; cdr3_aa: CSAGGGGQPQHF
d_call: -; j_call: TRBJ2-7; v_call: TRBV9; clone_size: many; cdr3_nt: TGTGCCAGCAGCCCTTCGGGCTGGCCGGACGACGAGCAGTACTTC; cdr3_aa: CASSPSGWPDDEQYF
d_call: TRBD1; j_call: TRBJ1-4; v_call: TRBV9; clone_size: -; cdr3_nt: TGTGCCAGCAGCGGGCCAGGGGGGCAGGATGAAAAACTGTTTTTT; cdr3_aa: CASSGPGGQDEKLFF
d_call: TRBD1; j_call: TRBJ1-2; v_call: TRBV7-2; clone_size: few; cdr3_nt: TGTGCCAGCAGCTACACGCTCGAGGGGGCAGACTATGGCTACACCTTC; cdr3_aa: CASSYTLEGADYGYTF
d_call: -; j_call: TRBJ1-2; v_call: TRBV7-2; clone_size: many; cdr3_nt: TGTGCCAGCAGCTTAGTTGTGGACTATGGCTACACCTTC; cdr3_aa: CASSLVVDYGYTF
d_call: TRBD1; j_call: TRBJ2-5; v_call: TRBV6-5; clone_size: -; cdr3_nt: TGTGCCAGCAGCCGCGACAGGGTCAGGGAGACCCAGTACTTC; cdr3_aa: CASSRDRVRETQYF
d_call: -; j_call: TRBJ2-5; v_call: TRBV10-3; clone_size: many; cdr3_nt: TGTGCCATCAGTGATTGGGCGGGGCAAGAGACCCAGTACTTC; cdr3_aa: CAISDWAGQETQYF
d_call: -; j_call: TRBJ2-7; v_call: TRBV9; clone_size: -; cdr3_nt: TGTGCCGGCAGCGTTAGTCTGGACCATCCCTACGAGCAGTACTTC; cdr3_aa: CAGSVSLDHPYEQYF
d_call: -; j_call: TRBJ2-5; v_call: TRBV29-1; clone_size: -; cdr3_nt: TGCAGCGTTGAAAGTCAAGAGACCCAGTACTTC; cdr3_aa: CSVESQETQYF
d_call: -; j_call: TRBJ1-1; v_call: TRBV28; clone_size: -; cdr3_nt: TGTGCCAGCAGTTTGGCGTCCCCCGAGAACACTGAAGCTTTCTTT; cdr3_aa: CASSLASPENTEAFF
d_call: TRBD2; j_call: TRBJ2-5; v_call: TRBV6-1; clone_size: -; cdr3_nt: TGTGCCGGGAGGCTGGCTAGCGGGGGCCGTCCGCGTCAAGAGACCCAGTACTTC; cdr3_aa: CAGRLASGGRPRQETQYF
d_call: TRBD2; j_call: TRBJ2-7; v_call: TRBV24-1; clone_size: -; cdr3_nt: TGTGCCACCAGTGACCTTGGGACTAGCGGGTTCTACGAGCAGTACTTC; cdr3_aa: CATSDLGTSGFYEQYF
d_call: -; j_call: TRBJ1-2; v_call: TRBV7-9; clone_size: -; cdr3_nt: TGTGCCAGCAGCTCCCCGGGGGGGATATACAACTATGGCTACACCTTC; cdr3_aa: CASSSPGGIYNYGYTF
d_call: TRBD1; j_call: TRBJ1-6; v_call: TRBV10-3; clone_size: -; cdr3_nt: TGTGCCATCAGCCCGGGACAGGGGGCTTCACCCCTCCACTTT; cdr3_aa: CAISPGQGASPLHF
d_call: -; j_call: TRBJ1-1; v_call: TRBV10-3; clone_size: -; cdr3_nt: TGTGCCAGCAAAGGGAGCCATGATACTGAAGCTTTCTTT; cdr3_aa: CASKGSHDTEAFF
d_call: -; j_call: TRBJ1-1; v_call: TRBV29-1; clone_size: -; cdr3_nt: TGCAGCGTCTCAGGTCAGTTGAACACTGAAGCTTTCTTT; cdr3_aa: CSVSGQLNTEAFF
d_call: -; j_call: TRBJ2-5; v_call: TRBV2; clone_size: few; cdr3_nt: TGTGCCAGCAGTGACCCAGGGGGGGGGGACAGGCTATTGATGGAGACCCAGTACTTC; cdr3_aa: CASSDPGGGDRLLMETQYF
d_call: -; j_call: TRBJ2-2; v_call: TRBV10-2; clone_size: few; cdr3_nt: TGCGCCAGCTGCGCTAGCAGGGGCCCCGTACGAACCGGGGAGCTGTTTTTT; cdr3_aa: CASCASRGPVRTGELFF
d_call: -; j_call: TRBJ2-5; v_call: TRBV4-3; clone_size: few; cdr3_nt: TGCGCCAGCAGCCAAGATCCCGAGGGGCCCTCTCAAGAGACCCAGTACTTC; cdr3_aa: CASSQDPEGPSQETQYF
d_call: -; j_call: TRBJ2-7; v_call: TRBV11-1; clone_size: -; cdr3_nt: TGTGCCAGCAGCTTGTACCAGGGGAATAGGGTCGAGCAGTACTTC; cdr3_aa: CASSLYQGNRVEQYF
d_call: TRBD1; j_call: TRBJ1-5; v_call: TRBV9; clone_size: many; cdr3_nt: TGTGCCAGCAGCGGCGGACAGGGGGATCTAGGCAATCAGCCCCAGCATTTT; cdr3_aa: CASSGGQGDLGNQPQHF
d_call: -; j_call: TRBJ1-1; v_call: TRBV7-9; clone_size: -; cdr3_nt: TGTGCCAGCAGCCACCCTCCGGGGGCGAACACTGAAGCTTTCTTT; cdr3_aa: CASSHPPGANTEAFF
d_call: TRBD1; j_call: TRBJ1-4; v_call: TRBV25-1; clone_size: few; cdr3_nt: TGTGCCAGCAGTGGCTACAGGGGAAATGAAAAACTGTTTTTT; cdr3_aa: CASSGYRGNEKLFF